These 10 T cell receptor beta chains share one sample of origin, sequenced in a study of OX40 agonist ivuxolimab in advanced cancers. The library was prepared using the immunoSEQ multiplex PCR assay. As stored in TCRdb, this immuneACCESS dataset retains in-frame rearrangements with V and J assigned. A fraction of the clones does not appear; measured against another copy, unresolved V genes explain less than half of the discrepancy, and the remainder lacks a known reason. The sample data list around 79,000 clones, and about 82% of these were observed just once. 0.5% to 0.7% of the sample comes from the top ten. The source was CD4+ or CD8+ T cells sorted from blood, collected in a trial of the OX40 agonist ivuxolimab. The receptors derive from an adult with an advanced solid tumor such as melanoma, head and neck, liver or kidney cancer.

The chain employs TRBV7-8 and TRBJ2-7, with 10 bases fitting TRBD1. The CDR3 extends over 16 amino acids. CDR1 and CDR2 from the germline V gene are SGHVS and FQNEAQ. Trimming cost V 6 bases and J 3 bases; bases outside gene matches: 11. CDR3 coding DNA: TGTGCCAGCAGGTCATCGCCCGGGACAGGGGTCTACGAGCAGTACTTC. Translation: CASRSSPGTGVYEQYF.

The genes are TRBV5-1 and TRBJ2-1, with 7 nucleotides matching TRBD2. V was pared by 0 bases and J by 0 bases, with 3 bases of the junction left unmatched. CDR1 and CDR2 from the germline V gene are SGHRS and YFSETQ. The CDR3 has 16 residues. CDR3 protein: CASSLARGSSYNEQFF. CDR3 nucleotide sequence: TGCGCCAGCAGCTTGGCCCGCGGGAGCTCCTACAATGAGCAGTTCTTC. Using reference TRBV5-1 and TRBJ2-1 for the parts outside the CDR3, the full variable domain is KAGVTQTPRYLIKTRGQQVTLSCSPISGHRSVSWYQQTPGQGLQFLFEYFSETQRNKGNFPGRFSGRQFSNSRSEMNVSTLELGDSALYLCASSLARGSSYNEQFFGPGTRLTVL.

This chain links TRBV28 with TRBJ1-1; D may be TRBD1 (6 bases). Germline assignment: CDR1 MDHEN and CDR2 SYDVKM. The length of the CDR3 is 15 residues. The V and J ends lost 7 bases and 1 base respectively, with 16 bases between them. The DNA for the CDR3 is TGTGCCAGCACCGTGGGGGCAGCCCAGAACACTGAAGCTTTCTTT. As protein: CASTVGAAQNTEAFF. Using reference TRBV28 and TRBJ1-1 for the parts outside the CDR3, the full variable domain is DVKVTQSSRYLVKRTGEKVFLECVQDMDHENMFWYRQDPGLGLRLIYFSYDVKMKEKGDIPEGYSVSREKKERFSLILESASTNQTSMYLCASTVGAAQNTEAFFGQGTRLTVV.

The chain recombines TRBV7-8 with TRBJ1-5; a weak D match, TRBD1 (6 bases). The germline V gene encodes CDR1 SGHVS and CDR2 FQNEAQ. V shed 1 base and J shed 7 bases, with 11 bases lying between them. The CDR3 is 14 residues long. CDR3 sequence (DNA): TGTGCCAGCAGCTTAGGCTCCGGGGGCCAGCCCCAGCATTTT. This gives the protein CASSLGSGGQPQHF.

This chain links TRBV10-3 with TRBJ1-5, with D maybe TRBD1 (6 bases). Germline lookup yields CDR1 ENHRY and CDR2 SYGVKD. The CDR3 contains 14 residues. With 4 bases removed from V and 4 bases from J, the gap between germline ends came to 11 bases. This chain's CDR3 is CAISAGATNQPQHF. CDR3 nucleotides: TGTGCCATCAGTGCAGGGGCGACGAATCAGCCCCAGCATTTT.

With regard to this clone: Other DNA sequences within the sample encode an identical CDR3. The J gene is TRBJ1-2, the V gene TRBV6-5, with TRBD1 identical over 10 bases. Germline lookup yields CDR1 MNHEY and CDR2 SVGAGI. Losses at the gene ends were 0 bases for V and 4 bases for J; bases not matched to a gene: 5. The CDR3 runs 16 residues. The CDR3 region is CASSYSRTGGGYGYTF. The DNA of the CDR3 is TGTGCCAGCAGTTACTCGAGGACAGGGGGTGGCTATGGCTACACCTTC.

This clone was observed a handful of times. The chain uses TRBV7-7 and TRBJ2-5; D unresolved. Trimming took 2 bases from V and 5 from J, leaving 9 bases between them. The CDR3 is 13 amino acids. The germline V gene encodes CDR1 SSHAT and CDR2 FNYEAQ (reference sequence). DNA of the CDR3: TGTGCCAGCAGCTTATCAAATGCGGAGACCCAGTACTTC. Translation: CASSLSNAETQYF.

V gene TRBV4-1 combines with J gene TRBJ1-4; no reliable D call. The germline CDR1 and CDR2 sequences are MGHRA and YSYEKL. The V gene lost 2 bases and the J gene lost 8 bases, with 9 bases spanning the gap. The CDR3 covers 13 residues. In nucleotides, the CDR3 is TGCGCCAGCAGCCAATGGAGAGGGGAAAAACTGTTTTTT. Residues: CASSQWRGEKLFF.

This rearrangement joins TRBV4-3 to TRBJ2-6; TRBD1 aligns across 7 bases. This CDR3 has 17 amino acids. J was trimmed by 0 bases and V by 0 bases; bases with no gene match: 2. Germline CDR1 and CDR2: LGHNA and YSLEER. CDR3 sequence reads: CASSQDWDSSGANVLTF. The CDR3 DNA reads TGCGCCAGCAGCCAAGATTGGGACAGCTCTGGGGCCAACGTCCTGACTTTC.

This chain links TRBV7-9 with TRBJ1-2; a possible D gene is TRBD1 (5 bases). The V and J ends lost 4 bases and 8 bases respectively, with 14 bases between them. Per the germline V gene, CDR1 is SEHNR and CDR2 is FQNEAQ (reference sequence). This CDR3 is built from 13 residues. The CDR3 protein is CASSSRREGGYTF. The CDR3 nucleotides read TGTGCCAGCAGCTCTCGCAGGGAAGGAGGCTACACCTTC.